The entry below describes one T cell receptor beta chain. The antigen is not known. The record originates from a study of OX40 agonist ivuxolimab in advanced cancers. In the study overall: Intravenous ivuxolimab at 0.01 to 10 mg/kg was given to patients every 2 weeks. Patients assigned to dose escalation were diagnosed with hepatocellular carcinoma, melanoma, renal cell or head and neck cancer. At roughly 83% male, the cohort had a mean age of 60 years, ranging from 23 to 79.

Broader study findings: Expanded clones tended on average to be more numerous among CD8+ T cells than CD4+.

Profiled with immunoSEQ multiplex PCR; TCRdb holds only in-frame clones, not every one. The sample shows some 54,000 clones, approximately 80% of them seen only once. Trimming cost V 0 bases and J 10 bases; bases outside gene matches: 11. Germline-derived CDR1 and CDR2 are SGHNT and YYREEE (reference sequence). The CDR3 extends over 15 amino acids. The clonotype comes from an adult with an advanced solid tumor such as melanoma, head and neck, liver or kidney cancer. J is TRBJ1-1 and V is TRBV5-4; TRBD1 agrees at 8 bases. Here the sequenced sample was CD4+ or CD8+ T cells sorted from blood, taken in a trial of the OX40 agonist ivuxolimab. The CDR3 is CASSLGGQGAAGAFF. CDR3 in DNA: TGTGCCAGCAGCTTGGGTGGGCAGGGGGCAGCGGGAGCTTTCTTT.